The present T cell receptor beta chain was sequenced within a study of response to subunit inactivated influenza vaccine. This CDR3 is built from 15 residues. Per germline, CDR1 SGHVS and CDR2 FQNEAQ. V shed 4 bases and J shed 0 bases, with 10 bases lying between them. Study-wide results and caveats: The authors offered the suggestion that each seasonal influenza vaccination recruits few new T cells.

This clonotype has a handful of counts. As yet, its antigen is unknown. One entry per CDR3 protein results from TCRdb running MiXCR on the RT-PCR reads. The sample holds approximately 570,000 distinct CDR3 sequences, approximately 7.7% seen once. The source is a man aged 50-75 years who received an inactivated influenza vaccine. The chain has TRBV7-8 and TRBJ2-1, with no clear D. The source material was PBMCs from blood, sampled about 23 months after vaccination. In nucleotides, the CDR3 is TGTGCCAGCAGCTCCGGACCGAACTCCTACAATGAGCAGTTCTTC. It yields the protein CASSSGPNSYNEQFF.